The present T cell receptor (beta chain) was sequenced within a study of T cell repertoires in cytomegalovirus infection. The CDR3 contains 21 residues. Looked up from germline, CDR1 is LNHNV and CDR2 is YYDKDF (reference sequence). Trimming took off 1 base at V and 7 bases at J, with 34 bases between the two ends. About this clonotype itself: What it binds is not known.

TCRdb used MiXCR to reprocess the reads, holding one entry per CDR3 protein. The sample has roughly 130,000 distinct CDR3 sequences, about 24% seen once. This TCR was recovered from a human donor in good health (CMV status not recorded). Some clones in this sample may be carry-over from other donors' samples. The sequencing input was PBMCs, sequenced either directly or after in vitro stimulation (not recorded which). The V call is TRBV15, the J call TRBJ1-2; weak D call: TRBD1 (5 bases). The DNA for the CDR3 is TGTGCCACCAGCAGAGTCCTCAGGCTGCGGGAAGGGGCACAAGACTTATGTGGCTACACCTTC. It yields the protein CATSRVLRLREGAQDLCGYTF.